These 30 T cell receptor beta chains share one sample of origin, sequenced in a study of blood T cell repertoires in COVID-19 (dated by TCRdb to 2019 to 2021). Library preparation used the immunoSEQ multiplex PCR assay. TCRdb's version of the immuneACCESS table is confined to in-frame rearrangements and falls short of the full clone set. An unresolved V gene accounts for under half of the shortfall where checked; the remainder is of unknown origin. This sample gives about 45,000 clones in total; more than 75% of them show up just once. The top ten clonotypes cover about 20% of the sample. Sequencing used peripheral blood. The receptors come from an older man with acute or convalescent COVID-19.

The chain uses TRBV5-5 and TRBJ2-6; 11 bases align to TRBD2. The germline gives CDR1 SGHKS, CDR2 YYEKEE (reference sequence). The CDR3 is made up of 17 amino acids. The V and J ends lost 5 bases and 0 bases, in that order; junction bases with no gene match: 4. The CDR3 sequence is CASSSSGGSSGANVLTF. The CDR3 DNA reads TGTGCCAGCAGTTCTAGCGGGGGGAGCTCTGGGGCCAACGTCCTGACTTTC.

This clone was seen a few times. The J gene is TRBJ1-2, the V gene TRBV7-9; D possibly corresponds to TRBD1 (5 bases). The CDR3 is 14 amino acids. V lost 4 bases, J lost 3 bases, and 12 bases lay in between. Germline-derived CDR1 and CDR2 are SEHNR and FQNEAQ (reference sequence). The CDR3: CASSSGGVHYGYTF. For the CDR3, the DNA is TGTGCCAGCAGCTCCGGAGGGGTCCACTATGGCTACACCTTC.

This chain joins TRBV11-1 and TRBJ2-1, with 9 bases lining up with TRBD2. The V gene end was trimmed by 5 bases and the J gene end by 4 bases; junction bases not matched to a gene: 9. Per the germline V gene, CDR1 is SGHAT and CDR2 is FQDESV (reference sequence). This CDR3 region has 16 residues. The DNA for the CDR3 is TGTGCCAGCAGCACGAAGACTAGCGGTAATTACAATGAGCAGTTCTTC. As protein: CASSTKTSGNYNEQFF.

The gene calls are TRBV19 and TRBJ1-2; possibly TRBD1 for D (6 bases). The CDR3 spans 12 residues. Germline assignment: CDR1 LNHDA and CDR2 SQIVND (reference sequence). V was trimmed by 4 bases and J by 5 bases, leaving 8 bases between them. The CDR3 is CASSTTGYGYTF. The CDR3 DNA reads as TGTGCCAGTAGTACCACAGGGTATGGCTACACCTTC.

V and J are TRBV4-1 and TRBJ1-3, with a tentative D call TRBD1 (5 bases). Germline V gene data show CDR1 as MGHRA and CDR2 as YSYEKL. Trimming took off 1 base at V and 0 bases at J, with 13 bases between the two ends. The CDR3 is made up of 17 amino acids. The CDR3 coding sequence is TGCGCCAGCAGCCAAGGGGGGGTCGGAAGCTCTGGAAACACCATATATTTT. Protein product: CASSQGGVGSSGNTIYF.

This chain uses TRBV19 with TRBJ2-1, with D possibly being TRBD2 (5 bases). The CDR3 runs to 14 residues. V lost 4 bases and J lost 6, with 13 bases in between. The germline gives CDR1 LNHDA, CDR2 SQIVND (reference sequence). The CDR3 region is CASSRVAGSNEQFF. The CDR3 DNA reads TGTGCCAGTAGTAGGGTAGCTGGGAGCAATGAGCAGTTCTTC.

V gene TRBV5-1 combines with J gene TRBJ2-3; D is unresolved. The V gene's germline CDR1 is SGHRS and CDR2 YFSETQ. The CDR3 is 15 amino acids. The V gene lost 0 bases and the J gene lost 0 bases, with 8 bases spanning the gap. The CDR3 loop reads CASSLEAGSTDTQYF. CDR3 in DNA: TGCGCCAGCAGCTTGGAGGCAGGAAGCACAGATACGCAGTATTTT. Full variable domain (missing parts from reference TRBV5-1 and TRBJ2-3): KAGVTQTPRYLIKTRGQQVTLSCSPISGHRSVSWYQQTPGQGLQFLFEYFSETQRNKGNFPGRFSGRQFSNSRSEMNVSTLELGDSALYLCASSLEAGSTDTQYFGPGTRLTVL.

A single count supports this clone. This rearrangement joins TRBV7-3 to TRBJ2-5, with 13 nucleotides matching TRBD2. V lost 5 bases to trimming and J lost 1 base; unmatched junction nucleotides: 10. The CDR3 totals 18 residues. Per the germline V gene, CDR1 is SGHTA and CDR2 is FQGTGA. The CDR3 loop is CASSLGLAGKGVQETQYF. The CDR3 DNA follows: TGTGCCAGCAGCCTGGGACTAGCGGGGAAAGGGGTCCAAGAGACCCAGTACTTC.

CDR3 region: CASSTSGGEYNEQFF. CDR3 nucleotide sequence: TGCGCCAGCAGCACTAGCGGGGGGGAATACAATGAGCAGTTCTTC. The chain uses TRBV5-1 and TRBJ2-1, with 13 bases matching TRBD2. V dropped 4 bases and J dropped 4; count of bases not matched to a gene: 2. This CDR3 region has 15 residues. Germline V gene data show CDR1 as SGHRS and CDR2 as YFSETQ.

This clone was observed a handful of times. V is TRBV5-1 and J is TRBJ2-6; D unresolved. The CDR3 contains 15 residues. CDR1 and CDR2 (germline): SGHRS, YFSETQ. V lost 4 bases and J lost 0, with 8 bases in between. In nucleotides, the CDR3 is TGCGCCAGCAGCAAAACCAGCTCTGGGGCCAACGTCCTGACTTTC. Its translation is CASSKTSSGANVLTF.

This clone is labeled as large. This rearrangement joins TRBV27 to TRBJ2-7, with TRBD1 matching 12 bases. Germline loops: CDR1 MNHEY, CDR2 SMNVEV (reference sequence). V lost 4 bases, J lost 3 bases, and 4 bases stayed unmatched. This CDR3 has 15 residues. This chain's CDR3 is CASSSGQGALYEQYF. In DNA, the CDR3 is TGTGCCAGCAGTTCGGGACAGGGGGCCCTCTACGAGCAGTACTTC.

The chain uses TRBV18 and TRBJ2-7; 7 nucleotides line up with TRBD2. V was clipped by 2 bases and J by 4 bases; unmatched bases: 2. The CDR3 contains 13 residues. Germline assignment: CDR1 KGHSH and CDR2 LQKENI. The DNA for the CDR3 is TGTGCCAGCTCACCAGGGAGGGTGTACGAGCAGTACTTC. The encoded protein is CASSPGRVYEQYF.

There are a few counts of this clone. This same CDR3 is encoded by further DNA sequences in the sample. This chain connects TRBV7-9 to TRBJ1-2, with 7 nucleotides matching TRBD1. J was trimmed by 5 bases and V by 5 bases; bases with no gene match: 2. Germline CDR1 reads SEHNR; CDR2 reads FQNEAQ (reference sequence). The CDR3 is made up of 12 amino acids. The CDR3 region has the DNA TGTGCCAGCAGCCTACAGGGGTATGGCTACACCTTC. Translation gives CASSLQGYGYTF.

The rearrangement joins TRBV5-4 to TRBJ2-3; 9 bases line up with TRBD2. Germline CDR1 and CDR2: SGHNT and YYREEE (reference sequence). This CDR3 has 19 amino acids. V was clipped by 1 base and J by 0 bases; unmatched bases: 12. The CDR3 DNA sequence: TGTGCCAGCAGCTTGAAAGCGGGGGGCCTACTCACTAGCACAGATACGCAGTATTTT. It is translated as CASSLKAGGLLTSTDTQYF.

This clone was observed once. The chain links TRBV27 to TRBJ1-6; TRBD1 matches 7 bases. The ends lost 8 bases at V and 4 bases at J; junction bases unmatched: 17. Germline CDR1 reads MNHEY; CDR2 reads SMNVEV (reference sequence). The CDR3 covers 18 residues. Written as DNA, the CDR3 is TGTGCCAGCCGCCCCTCGACGGGACAGCTATTTTATAATTCACCCCTCCACTTT. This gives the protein CASRPSTGQLFYNSPLHF.

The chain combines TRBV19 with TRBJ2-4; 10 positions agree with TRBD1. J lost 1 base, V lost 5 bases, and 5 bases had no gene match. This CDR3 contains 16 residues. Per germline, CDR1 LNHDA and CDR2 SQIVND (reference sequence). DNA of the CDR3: TGTGCCAGTAGTGGAACGACAGGGGGCGCCAAAAACATTCAGTACTTC. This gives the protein CASSGTTGGAKNIQYF.

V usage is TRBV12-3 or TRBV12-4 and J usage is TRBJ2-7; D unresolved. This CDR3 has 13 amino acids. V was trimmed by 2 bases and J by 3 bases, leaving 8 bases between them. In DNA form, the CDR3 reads TGTGCCAGCAGTTTATCCAGGTTCTACGAGCAGTACTTC. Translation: CASSLSRFYEQYF.

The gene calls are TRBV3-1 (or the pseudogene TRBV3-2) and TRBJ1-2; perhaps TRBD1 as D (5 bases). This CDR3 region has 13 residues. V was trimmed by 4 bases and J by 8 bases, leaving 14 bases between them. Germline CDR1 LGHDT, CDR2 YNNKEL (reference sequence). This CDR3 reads CASSLGGEVGYTF. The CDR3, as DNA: TGTGCCAGCAGCCTCGGGGGGGAAGTCGGCTACACCTTC.

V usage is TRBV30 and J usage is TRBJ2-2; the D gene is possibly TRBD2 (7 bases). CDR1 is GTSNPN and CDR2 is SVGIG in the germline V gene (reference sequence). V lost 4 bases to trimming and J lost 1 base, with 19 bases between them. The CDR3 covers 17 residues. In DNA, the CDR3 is TGTGCCTGGACTTTGGGGGGGCATAGGTTGAACACCGGGGAGCTGTTTTTT. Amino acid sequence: CAWTLGGHRLNTGELFF.

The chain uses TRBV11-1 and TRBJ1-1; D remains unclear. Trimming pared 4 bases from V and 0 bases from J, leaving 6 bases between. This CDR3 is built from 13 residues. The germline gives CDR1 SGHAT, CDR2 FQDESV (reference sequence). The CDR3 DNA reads TGTGCCAGCAGCTATACAGTGAACACTGAAGCTTTCTTT. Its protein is CASSYTVNTEAFF.

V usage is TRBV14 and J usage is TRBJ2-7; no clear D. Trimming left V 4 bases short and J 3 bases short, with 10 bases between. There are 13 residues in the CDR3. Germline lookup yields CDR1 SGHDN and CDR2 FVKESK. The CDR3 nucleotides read TGTGCCAGCAGCCGACGGGTTGGCTACGAGCAGTACTTC. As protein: CASSRRVGYEQYF.

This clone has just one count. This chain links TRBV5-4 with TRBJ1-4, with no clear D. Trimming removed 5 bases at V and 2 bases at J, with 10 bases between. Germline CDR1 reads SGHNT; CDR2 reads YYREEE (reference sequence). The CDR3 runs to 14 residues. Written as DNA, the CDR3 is TGTGCCAGCAGTGAGGGAGTCACTAATGAAAAACTGTTTTTT. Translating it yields CASSEGVTNEKLFF.

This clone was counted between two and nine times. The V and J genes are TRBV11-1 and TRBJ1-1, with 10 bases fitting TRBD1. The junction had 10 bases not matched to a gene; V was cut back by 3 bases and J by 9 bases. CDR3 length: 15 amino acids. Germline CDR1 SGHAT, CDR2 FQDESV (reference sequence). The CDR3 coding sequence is TGTGCCAGCAGCTTCACCGGGACAGGGGTCACCAAAGCTTTCTTT. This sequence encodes CASSFTGTGVTKAFF.

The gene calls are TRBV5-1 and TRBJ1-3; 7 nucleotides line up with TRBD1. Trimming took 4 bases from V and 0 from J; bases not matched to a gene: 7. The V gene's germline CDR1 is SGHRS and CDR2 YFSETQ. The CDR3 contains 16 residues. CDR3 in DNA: TGCGCCAGCAGCCGAGGGGGACAGTTCTCTGGAAACACCATATATTTT. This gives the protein CASSRGGQFSGNTIYF.

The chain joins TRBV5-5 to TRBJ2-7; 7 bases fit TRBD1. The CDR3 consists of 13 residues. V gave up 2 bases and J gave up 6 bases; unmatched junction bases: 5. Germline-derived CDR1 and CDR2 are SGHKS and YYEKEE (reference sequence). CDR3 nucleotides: TGTGCCAGCAGCTTTGACAGGGATACCGAGCAGTACTTC. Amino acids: CASSFDRDTEQYF.

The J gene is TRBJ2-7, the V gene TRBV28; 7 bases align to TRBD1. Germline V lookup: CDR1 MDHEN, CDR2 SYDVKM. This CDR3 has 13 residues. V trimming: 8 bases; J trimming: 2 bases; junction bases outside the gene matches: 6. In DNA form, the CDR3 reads TGTGCCAGCCAACCGGGACAGACCTACGAGCAGTACTTC. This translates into CASQPGQTYEQYF.

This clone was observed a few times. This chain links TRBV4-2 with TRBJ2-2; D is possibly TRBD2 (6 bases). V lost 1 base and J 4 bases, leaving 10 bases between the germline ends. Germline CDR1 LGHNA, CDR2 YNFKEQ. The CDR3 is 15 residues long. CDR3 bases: TGTGCCAGCAGCCAAGTACGGGAGATCACCGGGGAGCTGTTTTTT. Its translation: CASSQVREITGELFF.

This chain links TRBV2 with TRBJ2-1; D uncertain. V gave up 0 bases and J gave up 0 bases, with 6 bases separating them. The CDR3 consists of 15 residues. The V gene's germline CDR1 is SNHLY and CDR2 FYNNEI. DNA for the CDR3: TGTGCCAGCAGTGAAGCGGCCAGCTCCTACAATGAGCAGTTCTTC. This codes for CASSEAASSYNEQFF.

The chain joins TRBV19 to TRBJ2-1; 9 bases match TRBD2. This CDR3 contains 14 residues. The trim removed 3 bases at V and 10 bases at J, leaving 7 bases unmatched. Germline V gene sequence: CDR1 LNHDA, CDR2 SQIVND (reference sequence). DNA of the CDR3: TGTGCCAGTAGTATTTCCTTTAGCGGGGGCGAGCAGTTCTTC. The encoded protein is CASSISFSGGEQFF. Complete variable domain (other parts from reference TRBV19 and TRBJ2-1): DGGITQSPKYLFRKEGQNVTLSCEQNLNHDAMYWYRQDPGQGLRLIYYSQIVNDFQKGDIAEGYSVSREKKESFPLTVTSAQKNPTAFYLCASSISFSGGEQFFGPGTRLTVL.

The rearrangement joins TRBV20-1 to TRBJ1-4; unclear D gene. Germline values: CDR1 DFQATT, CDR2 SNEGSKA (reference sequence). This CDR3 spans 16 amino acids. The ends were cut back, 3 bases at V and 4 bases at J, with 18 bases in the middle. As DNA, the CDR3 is TGCAGTGCTAGTTCCCCCGGCGGAGGCCTTAATGAAAAACTGTTTTTT. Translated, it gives CSASSPGGGLNEKLFF.